This TCR beta chain was found in a study of a mutant IDH1 vaccine in newly diagnosed glioma. Study summary: Patients came in for eight vaccinations, in weeks 1, 3, 5, 7, 11, 15, 19 and 23.

TCRdb's table, derived via immunoSEQ multiplex PCR, lists solely in-frame clones and lacks some. The sample shows 45,000 to 70,000 clones, 70% to 90% of them seen only once. Time point indicated: week 5, during vaccination. Doses comprised 300 ug of mutant IDH1 20-mer peptide each, plus topical imiquimod. Donors had new IDH1-mutant astrocytomas of WHO grade 3 or 4 (ATRX-lost). Details on this clone: Antigen specificity is unknown.

Sequenced material: PBMCs, taken from a glioma patient whose treatment included an IDH1 peptide vaccine. The receptor was isolated from a man aged 25 to 40 with glioma.

The CDR3 loop reads CASSRGLERHEQYF. CDR3 nucleotides: TGCGCCAGCAGCCGGGGCCTCGAACGTCACGAGCAGTACTTC. The genes are TRBV5-1 and TRBJ2-7; D possibly matches TRBD1 or TRBD2 (5 bases each). CDR1 is SGHRS, CDR2 YFSETQ, per germline. V shed 4 bases and J shed 5 bases, with 16 bases lying between them. The CDR3 is 14 amino acids.